These 13 T cell receptor beta chains were all obtained from the same sample, sequenced in a study of long-term antiretroviral therapy in people with HIV. At survey level, the immunoSEQ assay was run in its v3.0 version. Libraries were prepared by immunoSEQ multiplex PCR; TCRdb keeps only in-frame clonotypes and omits some of them. The sample has about 10,000 clones, 75% to 85% seen once. Sequences were derived from unsorted PBMCs, sampled 0.7 years after starting antiretroviral therapy. These receptors were taken from a man in his forties or fifties with HIV.

The chain is built from TRBV4-3 and TRBJ2-7; perhaps TRBD1 as D (5 bases). CDR3 size: 15 residues. CDR1 is LGHNA and CDR2 is YSLEER in the germline V gene. Trimming stripped 0 bases from V and 2 bases from J, with 11 bases between. CDR3 coding DNA: TGCGCCAGCAGCCAAGATCTGAGACAGACCTACGAGCAGTACTTC. Protein sequence: CASSQDLRQTYEQYF.

The V and J genes are TRBV6-4 and TRBJ2-2, with D unclear. This CDR3 comprises 13 residues. The V end lost 6 bases, the J end lost 2 bases, and 7 bases lay between the germline ends. Looked up from germline, CDR1 is MRHNA and CDR2 is SNTAGT. CDR3 sequence (DNA): TGTGCCAGCAGCAACACTAACACCGGGGAGCTGTTTTTT. Translating gives CASSNTNTGELFF.

The chain joins TRBV27 to TRBJ2-7; D tentatively reads TRBD1 or TRBD2 (6 bases each). Trimming removed 2 bases at V and 4 bases at J, with 12 bases between. The CDR3 loop spans 14 amino acids. Germline values: CDR1 MNHEY, CDR2 SMNVEV (reference sequence). CDR3 sequence: CASSLGGRGYEQYF. The CDR3 bases are TGTGCCAGCAGTTTAGGGGGGCGCGGGTACGAGCAGTACTTC.

This sequence joins TRBV27 and TRBJ1-2; TRBD1 aligns across 8 bases. Unmatched junction bases numbered 19, after V lost 4 bases and J lost 3 bases. Germline V CDR1 and CDR2: MNHEY, SMNVEV (reference sequence). The CDR3 extends over 19 amino acids. CDR3 sequence: CASSSQRTGYGSGDYGYTF. As DNA, the CDR3 is TGTGCCAGCAGTTCCCAGAGGACAGGGTATGGATCTGGAGACTATGGCTACACCTTC.

The chain employs TRBV30 and TRBJ2-1; D may match TRBD1 or TRBD2 (5 bases each). With 0 bases removed from V and 9 bases from J, the gap between germline ends came to 24 bases. Germline V gives CDR1 GTSNPN, CDR2 SVGIG (reference sequence). The CDR3 runs to 17 residues. The CDR3 sequence: CAWSVPVQRRGVGEQFF. CDR3 DNA: TGTGCCTGGAGTGTACCTGTCCAGCGGAGAGGGGTGGGTGAGCAGTTCTTC.

V and J are TRBV27 and TRBJ1-2, with D possibly being TRBD1 (5 bases). There are 14 residues in the CDR3. Germline V gives CDR1 MNHEY, CDR2 SMNVEV (reference sequence). Trimming removed 8 bases at V and 2 bases at J, with 15 bases between. In nucleotides, the CDR3 is TGTGCCAGCGACAACGCCAGACAGAACTATGGCTACACCTTC. This codes for CASDNARQNYGYTF.

The genes are TRBV4-1 and TRBJ2-3, with D unresolved. Germline-derived CDR1 and CDR2 are MGHRA and YSYEKL. V shed 5 bases and J shed 0 bases, with 9 bases lying between them. The CDR3 is made up of 14 amino acids. CDR3 residues: CASSTPASTDTQYF. CDR3 nucleotide sequence: TGCGCCAGCAGCACCCCTGCAAGCACAGATACGCAGTATTTT.

This clone was seen a few times. The rearrangement joins TRBV19 to TRBJ1-4, with D possibly TRBD1 on 5 matching bases. CDR1 is LNHDA and CDR2 is SQIVND in the germline V gene (reference sequence). The CDR3 contains 12 residues. V was trimmed by 10 bases and J by 13 bases, leaving 19 bases between them. DNA of the CDR3: TGTGCCATAGGGACGTCCGGCGGGAGACTGTTTTTT. This encodes CAIGTSGGRLFF.

This sequence joins TRBV7-9 and TRBJ2-7; the D is unclear. Germline CDR1 SEHNR, CDR2 FQNEAQ (reference sequence). The CDR3 has 12 residues. Trimming removed 10 bases at V and 4 bases at J, with 14 bases between. CDR3 nucleotides: TGTGCCACCTCGAATGCGGCATACGAGCAGTACTTC. This codes for CATSNAAYEQYF.

The genes are TRBV29-1 and TRBJ2-1, with 8 bases lining up with TRBD1. The trim removed 5 bases at V and 3 bases at J, leaving 9 bases unmatched. This CDR3 has 15 amino acids. Germline CDR1 reads SQVTM; CDR2 reads ANQGSEA. The CDR3 spells CSVTPGTGDYNEQFF. The CDR3, as DNA: TGCAGCGTTACTCCCGGGACAGGCGACTACAATGAGCAGTTCTTC.

This chain uses TRBV9 with TRBJ1-3, with 7 positions matching TRBD1. The CDR3 runs to 17 residues. The V segment lost 4 bases and the J segment 0 bases; nucleotides outside the gene matches: 10. Germline V gene lookup returns CDR1 SGDLS and CDR2 YYNGEE. The CDR3 is CASSSGDSASSGNTIYF. In DNA form, the CDR3 reads TGTGCCAGCAGCTCAGGGGACAGCGCGAGCTCTGGAAACACCATATATTTT. Together with reference TRBV9 and TRBJ1-3, the CDR3 gives the full variable domain: DSGVTQTPKHLITATGQRVTLRCSPRSGDLSVYWYQQSLDQGLQFLIQYYNGEERAKGNILERFSAQQFPDLHSELNLSSLELGDSALYFCASSSGDSASSGNTIYFGEGSWLTVV.

The V gene is TRBV27, the J gene TRBJ2-5; D may be TRBD2 (6 bases). Germline V gives CDR1 MNHEY, CDR2 SMNVEV (reference sequence). This CDR3 contains 13 residues. Trimming removed 4 bases at V and 7 bases at J, with 13 bases between. For the CDR3, the DNA is TGTGCCAGCAGTTCGCACCTGGGAGGGACCCAGTACTTC. Encoded protein: CASSSHLGGTQYF.

V usage is TRBV5-1 and J usage is TRBJ2-2; the match to TRBD2 covers 7 bases. Per the germline V gene, CDR1 is SGHRS and CDR2 is YFSETQ. Trimming took 2 bases from V and 7 from J; bases not matched to a gene: 8. This CDR3 contains 15 residues. The CDR3 DNA is TGCGCCAGCAGCTTCCTGGCGGGAGCTAACGGGGAGCTGTTTTTT. This codes for CASSFLAGANGELFF.